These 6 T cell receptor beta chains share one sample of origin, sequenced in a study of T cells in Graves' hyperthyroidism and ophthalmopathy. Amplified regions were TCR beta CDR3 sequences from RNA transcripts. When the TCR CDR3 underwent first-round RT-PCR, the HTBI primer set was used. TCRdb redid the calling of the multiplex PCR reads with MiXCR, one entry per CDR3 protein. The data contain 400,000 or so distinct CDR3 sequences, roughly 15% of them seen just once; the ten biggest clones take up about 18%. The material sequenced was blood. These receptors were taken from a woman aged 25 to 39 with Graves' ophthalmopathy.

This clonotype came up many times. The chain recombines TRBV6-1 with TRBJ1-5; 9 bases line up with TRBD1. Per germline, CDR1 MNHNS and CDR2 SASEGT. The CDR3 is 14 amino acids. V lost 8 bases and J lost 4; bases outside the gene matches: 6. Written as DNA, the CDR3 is TGTGCCAGCTCGACAGGGGGAAGGAATCAGCCCCAGCATTTT. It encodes CASSTGGRNQPQHF.

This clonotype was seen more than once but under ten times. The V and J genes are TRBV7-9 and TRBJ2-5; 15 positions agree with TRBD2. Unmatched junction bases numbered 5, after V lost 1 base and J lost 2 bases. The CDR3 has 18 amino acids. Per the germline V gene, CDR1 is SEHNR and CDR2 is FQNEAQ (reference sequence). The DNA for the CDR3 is TGTGCCAGCAGCTTAGTCGGACTAGCGGGGGGGCCGCAAGAGACCCAGTACTTC. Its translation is CASSLVGLAGGPQETQYF.

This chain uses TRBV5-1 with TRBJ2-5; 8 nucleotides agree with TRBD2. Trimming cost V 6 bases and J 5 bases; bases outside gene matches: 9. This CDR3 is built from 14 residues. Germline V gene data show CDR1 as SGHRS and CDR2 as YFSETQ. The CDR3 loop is CASKLAGGSETQYF. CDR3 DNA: TGCGCCAGCAAGTTGGCGGGGGGTTCGGAGACCCAGTACTTC.

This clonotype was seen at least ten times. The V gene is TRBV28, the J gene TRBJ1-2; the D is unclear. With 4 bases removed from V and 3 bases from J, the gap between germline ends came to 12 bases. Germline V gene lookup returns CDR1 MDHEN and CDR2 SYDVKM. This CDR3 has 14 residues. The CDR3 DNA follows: TGTGCCAGCAGTTCCCATACCGGGTACTATGGCTACACCTTC. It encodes CASSSHTGYYGYTF.

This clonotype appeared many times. The CDR3 nucleotides read TGTGCCAGCAGCTCGACAGGGCGCGATGAGCAGTTCTTC. Residues: CASSSTGRDEQFF. The chain carries TRBV12-3 or TRBV12-4 and TRBJ2-1; 7 positions agree with TRBD1. After removal of 6 bases from V and 8 bases from J, the junction contained 7 bases not matched to a gene. This CDR3 is built from 13 residues.

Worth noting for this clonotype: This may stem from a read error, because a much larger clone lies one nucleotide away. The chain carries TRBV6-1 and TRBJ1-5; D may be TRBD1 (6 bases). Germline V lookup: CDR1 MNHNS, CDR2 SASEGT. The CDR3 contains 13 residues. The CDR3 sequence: CARSPGGAQPQHF. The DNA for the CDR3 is TGTGCCCGCAGTCCGGGGGGCGCTCAGCCCCAGCATTTT.